The text below deals with one T cell receptor (beta chain). V was shortened by 0 bases and J by 1 base, with 13 bases between the two germline ends. Germline-derived CDR1 and CDR2 are LNHNV and YYDKDF (reference sequence). The CDR3 sequence is 17 residues long. Profiled with immunoSEQ multiplex PCR; TCRdb holds only in-frame clones, not every one. The table has tens of thousands of clones, approximately 88% seen once. This record comes from a study of blood T cell repertoires in COVID-19. Study details: PBMCs, B-cell-depleted T cells, or T cells provided the cDNA or gDNA that made up the material.

Seattle patient enrollment occurred during active infection, with longitudinal follow-up thereafter. The J gene is TRBJ1-5, the V gene TRBV15; possible D gene TRBD1, 6 bases. Sequenced sample: peripheral blood. This clonotype was obtained from a man aged 35 to 55 with COVID-19, enrolled during active disease. The CDR3: CATSRDLEGGSNQPQHF. In nucleotides, the CDR3 is TGTGCCACCAGCAGAGATTTGGAGGGGGGGAGCAATCAGCCCCAGCATTTT.